This TCR beta chain originates from a study of blood T cell repertoires in COVID-19. Across the study: The samples span acute and convalescent COVID-19 from the United States, Italy and Spain. The analysed material was cDNA or gDNA that came from T cells, B-cell-depleted T cells, or PBMCs.

Original analysis: By means of reference gene primer amplification, nucleated cell counts were estimated. The table came from immunoSEQ multiplex PCR; TCRdb's copy has only in-frame clones and leaves some out. The DNA was the basis for D and trimming; V, J and clone size are from that table. This sample yields about 180,000 clones, of which about four fifths are seen a single time; approximately 8% belongs to the top ten. This CDR3 is 14 amino acids long. V was clipped by 4 bases and J by 5 bases; unmatched bases: 4. Germline CDR1 SGHRS, CDR2 YFSETQ. Sequencing was carried out using peripheral blood. The J gene is TRBJ2-5, the V gene TRBV5-1; TRBD1 matches at 11 bases. The clonotype was recovered from a woman in her seventies with COVID-19, enrolled during active disease. CDR3 in amino acids: CASSPGQGEETQYF. CDR3 coding DNA: TGCGCCAGCAGCCCGGGACAGGGGGAGGAGACCCAGTACTTC.